A selection of T cell receptor beta chains follows, all from one sample in a study of blood T cell repertoires in COVID-19. The method was immunoSEQ multiplex PCR; TCRdb's version includes in-frame clones alone and lacks a portion of them. This sample has roughly 100,000 clones, with roughly 87% found just once. Input material: peripheral blood. Receptor source: a woman in her fifties or sixties with COVID-19, enrolled during active disease. Both conserved end residues are trimmed from each CDR3. The order of the fields is V gene, CDR3 protein.

v_call: TRBV6-2/TRBV6-3
cdr3_aa: ASSLGETQY

v_call: TRBV3-1/TRBV3-2
cdr3_aa: ASSPSGLSYNEQF

v_call: TRBV2
cdr3_aa: ASRPGVGEQF

v_call: TRBV10-3
cdr3_aa: AISGGLSGANVLT

v_call: TRBV2
cdr3_aa: ASTRGPTNEKLF

v_call: TRBV5-1
cdr3_aa: ASSTGQGRTEAF

v_call: TRBV27
cdr3_aa: ASSFHRTGPGQF

v_call: TRBV7-9
cdr3_aa: ASSPGTGNQPQH

v_call: TRBV4-3
cdr3_aa: ASSPTGGRIETQY

v_call: TRBV7-9
cdr3_aa: ASSHTGGFAYEQY

v_call: TRBV7-9
cdr3_aa: ASSFSDRGGYT

v_call: TRBV28
cdr3_aa: ASSSSPGQGNSPLH

v_call: TRBV6-5
cdr3_aa: ASSYGAEYNEQF

v_call: TRBV29-1
cdr3_aa: SLTGIFTDTQY

v_call: TRBV28
cdr3_aa: ASSLSGPMNTEAF

v_call: TRBV19
cdr3_aa: ASLGDRAAKNIQY

v_call: TRBV29-1
cdr3_aa: SVEGGAGEQF

v_call: TRBV4-1
cdr3_aa: ASSREGQLSSYEQY